This TCR beta chain was retrieved from a study of post-analysis software for immune sequencing data. Presence of unique molecular identifiers characterized the TCR beta cDNA libraries. Between about 0.85 and 10 million T cells gave rise to approximately 520,000 cDNA molecules. TCRdb reanalysed the PCR reads using MiXCR and keeps one entry per CDR3 protein. Of approximately 570,000 distinct CDR3 sequences in the sample, around 47% were seen once. Broader study findings: Patients used about 5 TRBV segments, including TRBV5-6, TRBV5-1 and TRBV20-1, more often than controls. Normalized Chao1 diversity in multiple sclerosis patients fell significantly below that of controls.

The table lists this clonotype with many counts. The antigen is not known. CDR1 and CDR2 from the germline V gene are SGHRS and YFSETQ. CDR3 size: 15 residues. V lost 0 bases and J lost 2; bases outside the gene matches: 2. The sequenced sample was blood. This clonotype was obtained from a girl aged 10-17 years with multiple sclerosis. The chain uses TRBV5-1 and TRBJ2-7, with 10 bases lining up with TRBD1. The CDR3 is CASSLGGTGAYEQYF. CDR3 bases: TGCGCCAGCAGCTTGGGAGGGACAGGGGCCTACGAGCAGTACTTC. The full variable domain, completed using reference TRBV5-1 and TRBJ2-7, is KAGVTQTPRYLIKTRGQQVTLSCSPISGHRSVSWYQQTPGQGLQFLFEYFSETQRNKGNFPGRFSGRQFSNSRSEMNVSTLELGDSALYLCASSLGGTGAYEQYFGPGTRLTVT.